What follows is one T cell receptor (beta chain) and its context. The data are from a study of blood T cell repertoires in COVID-19. Overall study context: Collection of acute and convalescent COVID-19 samples took place in the United States, Italy and Spain. PBMCs, B-cell-depleted T cells, or T cells were the source of the cDNA or gDNA that made up the material.

In the original workflow: The authors estimated nucleated cell counts from reference gene primer amplification. Profiled with immunoSEQ multiplex PCR; TCRdb holds only in-frame clones, not every one. V, J and clone size reflect that table, while D and trimming were determined from the DNA. The sample has roughly 17,000 clones; about nine tenths are singletons. This CDR3 contains 13 residues. Trimming removed 6 bases from V and 3 bases from J, with 12 bases in between. CDR1 MNHEY and CDR2 SVGAGI come from the germline V gene. V and J are TRBV6-5 and TRBJ2-7; unclear D gene. Sequencing used peripheral blood. The clonotype originates from an older man with acute or convalescent COVID-19. The CDR3 here is CASRLHTGYEQYF. The CDR3 DNA follows: TGTGCCAGCAGGCTACACACGGGCTACGAGCAGTACTTC.